This TCR beta chain was captured by sequencing in a study of early T cells in non-severe SARS-CoV-2 infection. The CDR3 is made up of 15 amino acids. Trimming stripped 4 bases from V and 2 bases from J, with 15 bases between. Germline-derived CDR1 and CDR2 are LGHDT and YNNKEL (reference sequence). TCRdb fed the 5' RACE reads into MiXCR, producing one record per CDR3 protein. The table includes approximately 37,000 distinct CDR3 sequences, roughly 5% detected once. What was sequenced was whole blood. The TCR was taken from an adult who was a healthcare worker with PCR-confirmed SARS-CoV-2 infection or an uninfected control (not recorded which). The V and J genes are TRBV3-1 and TRBJ2-7; D remains unclear. CDR3 loop: CASSLLDGPPYEQYF. CDR3 DNA sequence: TGTGCCAGCAGCCTCCTCGACGGGCCGCCCTACGAGCAGTACTTC.